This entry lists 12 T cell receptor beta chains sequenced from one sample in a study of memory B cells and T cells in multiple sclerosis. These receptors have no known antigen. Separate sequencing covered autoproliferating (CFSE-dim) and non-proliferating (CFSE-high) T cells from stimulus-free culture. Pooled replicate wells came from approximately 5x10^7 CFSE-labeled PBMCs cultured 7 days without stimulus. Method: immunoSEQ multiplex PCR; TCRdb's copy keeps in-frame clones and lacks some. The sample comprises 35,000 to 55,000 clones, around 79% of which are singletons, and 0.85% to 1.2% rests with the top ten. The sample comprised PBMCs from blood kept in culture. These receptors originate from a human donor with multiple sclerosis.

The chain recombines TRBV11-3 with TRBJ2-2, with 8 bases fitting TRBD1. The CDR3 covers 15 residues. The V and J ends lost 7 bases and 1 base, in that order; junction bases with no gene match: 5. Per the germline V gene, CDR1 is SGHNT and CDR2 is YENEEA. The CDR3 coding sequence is TGTGCCAGCACCCGCGGGACAGGGAACACCGGGGAGCTGTTTTTT. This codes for CASTRGTGNTGELFF.

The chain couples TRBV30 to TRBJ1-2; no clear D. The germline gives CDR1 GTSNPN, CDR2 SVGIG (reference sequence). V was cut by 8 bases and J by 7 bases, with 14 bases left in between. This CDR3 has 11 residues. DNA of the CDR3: TGTGCCGGAGGTCGGTCGGGTGGCTACACCTTC. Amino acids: CAGGRSGGYTF.

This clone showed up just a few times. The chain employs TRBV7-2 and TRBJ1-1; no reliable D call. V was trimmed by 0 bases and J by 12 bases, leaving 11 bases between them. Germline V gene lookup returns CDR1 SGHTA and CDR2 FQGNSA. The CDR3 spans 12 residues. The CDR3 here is CASSLAWEVPFF. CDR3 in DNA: TGTGCCAGCAGCTTAGCATGGGAGGTACCTTTCTTT.

CDR3 loop: CAWSVGGWGYTF. CDR3 nucleotides: TGTGCCTGGAGTGTAGGTGGTTGGGGCTACACCTTC. The V and J genes are TRBV30 and TRBJ1-2; D remains unclear. The germline V and J ends were trimmed by 0 bases and 8 bases, with 10 bases remaining between them. Germline CDR1 reads GTSNPN; CDR2 reads SVGIG (reference sequence). The CDR3 is 12 amino acids.

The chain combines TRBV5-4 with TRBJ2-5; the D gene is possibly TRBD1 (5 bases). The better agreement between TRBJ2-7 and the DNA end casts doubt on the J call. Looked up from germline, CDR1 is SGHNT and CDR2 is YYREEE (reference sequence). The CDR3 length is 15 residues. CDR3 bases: TGTGCCAGCAGCCGACAGCGCGGCGGCACCTACGAGCAGTACTTC. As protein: CASSRQRGGTYEQYF.

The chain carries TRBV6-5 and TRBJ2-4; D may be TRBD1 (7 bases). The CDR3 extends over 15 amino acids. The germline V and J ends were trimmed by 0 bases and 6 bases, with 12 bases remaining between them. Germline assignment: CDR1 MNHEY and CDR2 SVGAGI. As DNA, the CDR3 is TGTGCCAGCAGTTACTCGGGGCAGGGGGGAAACATTCAGTACTTC. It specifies CASSYSGQGGNIQYF.

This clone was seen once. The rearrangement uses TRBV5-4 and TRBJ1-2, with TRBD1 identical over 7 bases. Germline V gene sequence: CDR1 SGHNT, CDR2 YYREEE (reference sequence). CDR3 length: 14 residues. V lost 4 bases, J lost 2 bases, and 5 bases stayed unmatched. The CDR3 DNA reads TGTGCCAGCAGCCCGGACAGGTTCAACTATGGCTACACCTTC. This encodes CASSPDRFNYGYTF.

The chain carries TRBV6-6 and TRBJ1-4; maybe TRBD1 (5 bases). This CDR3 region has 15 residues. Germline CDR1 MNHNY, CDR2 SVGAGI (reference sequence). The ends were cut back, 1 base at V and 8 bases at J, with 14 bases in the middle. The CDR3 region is CASSYYLPHREKLFF. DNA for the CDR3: TGTGCCAGCAGTTACTACCTCCCCCACAGGGAAAAACTGTTTTTT.

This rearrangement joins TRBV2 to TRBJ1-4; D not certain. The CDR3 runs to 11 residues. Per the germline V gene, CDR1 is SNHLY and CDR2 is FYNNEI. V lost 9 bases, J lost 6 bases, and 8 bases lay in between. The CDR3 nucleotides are TGTGCCAGTCTCGGTGATGAAAAACTGTTTTTT. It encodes CASLGDEKLFF.

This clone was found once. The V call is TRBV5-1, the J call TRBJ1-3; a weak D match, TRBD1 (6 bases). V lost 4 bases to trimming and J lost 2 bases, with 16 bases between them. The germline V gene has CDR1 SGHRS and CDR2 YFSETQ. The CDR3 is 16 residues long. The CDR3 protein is CASSDQGQSAGNTIYF. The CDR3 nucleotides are TGCGCCAGCAGCGACCAAGGACAGTCGGCTGGAAACACCATATATTTT.

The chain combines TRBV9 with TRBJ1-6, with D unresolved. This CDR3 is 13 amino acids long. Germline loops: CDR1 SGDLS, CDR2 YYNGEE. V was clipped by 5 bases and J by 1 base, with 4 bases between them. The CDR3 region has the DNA TGTGCCAGCAGGGGGTCCTATAATTCACCCCTCCACTTT. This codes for CASRGSYNSPLHF.

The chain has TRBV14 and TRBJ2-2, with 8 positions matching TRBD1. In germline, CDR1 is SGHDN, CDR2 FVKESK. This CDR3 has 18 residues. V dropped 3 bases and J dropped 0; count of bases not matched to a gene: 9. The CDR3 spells CASSHEPRGLTNTGELFF. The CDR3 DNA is TGTGCCAGCAGCCACGAACCCAGGGGGCTAACGAACACCGGGGAGCTGTTTTTT.